A single sample gave rise to the 3 T cell receptor beta chains below, sequenced in a study of cytomegalovirus exposure and HLA in healthy donors. The PCR was carried out with 60 Vbeta primers and 13 Jbeta primers. Libraries were prepared by immunoSEQ multiplex PCR; TCRdb keeps only in-frame clonotypes and omits some of them. The profile covers some 140,000 clones, with roughly 77% appearing a single time and around 3% taken by the ten largest. Sequencing used PBMCs. These receptors all stem from a female donor in good health and CMV-seronegative.

The rearrangement uses TRBV15 and TRBJ1-2; tentatively, D is TRBD1 (5 bases). Germline V CDR1 and CDR2: LNHNV, YYDKDF (reference sequence). The germline V and J ends were trimmed by 7 bases and 8 bases, with 17 bases remaining between them. The CDR3 length is 13 residues. The CDR3 loop reads CATMPGPSTGYTF. CDR3 nucleotide sequence: TGTGCCACCATGCCAGGGCCATCAACAGGCTACACCTTC.

The CDR3 bases are TGTGCCAGCAGTTACAGCGGGAGCCCCCCCGAGCAGTTCTTC. This translates into CASSYSGSPPEQFF. The V call is TRBV6-6, the J call TRBJ2-1; 8 nucleotides line up with TRBD2. Unmatched junction bases numbered 7, after V lost 2 bases and J lost 10 bases. CDR3 size: 14 residues. CDR1 MNHNY and CDR2 SVGAGI come from the germline V gene (reference sequence).

The chain couples TRBV7-2 to TRBJ2-1, with 12 positions matching TRBD2. The V and J ends lost 5 bases and 7 bases, in that order; junction bases with no gene match: 9. The CDR3 is 16 residues long. CDR1 is SGHTA, CDR2 FQGNSA, per germline. CDR3 nucleotide sequence: TGTGCCAGCAGCAAGGGGGCTAGCGGGGGGGAGAATGAGCAGTTCTTC. It codes for CASSKGASGGENEQFF.